These 6 T cell receptor beta chains originate from one sample sequenced in a study of shared clonotypes between healthy human individuals. The data were produced by immunoSEQ multiplex PCR, yet TCRdb's version contains in-frame clones alone and is incomplete. The data contain approximately 2.1 million clones, 90% to 95% of them singletons. Sequenced sample: naive CD4+ T cells from PBMCs. Regarding subset: CD45RA+ positively selected. These receptors originate from a man aged 18 to 29 in good health. Some clones in this sample may be carry-over from other donors' samples.

V and J are TRBV18 and TRBJ2-6, with a weak D call TRBD2 (5 bases). CDR3 size: 17 residues. Per the germline V gene, CDR1 is KGHSH and CDR2 is LQKENI. V was clipped by 6 bases and J by 2 bases, with 17 bases between them. CDR3 coding DNA: TGTGCCAGCTCCCCCGGGAATGCCGAGACTGGGGCCAACGTCCTGACTTTC. Its protein is CASSPGNAETGANVLTF.

The rearrangement links TRBV28 to TRBJ1-2, with 7 bases identical to TRBD1. The CDR3 loop spans 18 amino acids. V was pared by 4 bases and J by 3 bases, with 17 bases of the junction left unmatched. From germline, CDR1 is MDHEN and CDR2 SYDVKM. The CDR3 sequence: CASSSSGPRTGQDYGYTF. In nucleotides, the CDR3 is TGTGCCAGCAGTTCCTCGGGCCCCCGGACAGGTCAGGACTATGGCTACACCTTC.

The rearrangement links TRBV10-1 to TRBJ2-1, with D tentatively TRBD1 (5 bases). The V gene's germline CDR1 is WNHNN and CDR2 SYGVQD (reference sequence). The CDR3 extends over 14 amino acids. Trimming removed 2 bases at V and 11 bases at J, with 16 bases between. CDR3 DNA: TGCGCCAGCAGTGAGCAGGGTAGGGGTCCGAAGCAGTTCTTC. The encoded protein is CASSEQGRGPKQFF.

The gene calls are TRBV28 and TRBJ1-1; D is perhaps TRBD1 (5 bases). This CDR3 spans 15 amino acids. Per germline, CDR1 MDHEN and CDR2 SYDVKM. V lost 3 bases to trimming and J lost 3 bases, with 14 bases between them. The CDR3 DNA sequence: TGTGCCAGCAGTTTCTCAGGGAATATGGACACTGAAGCTTTCTTT. Its protein product is CASSFSGNMDTEAFF.

The chain recombines TRBV29-1 with TRBJ2-3, with D tentatively TRBD2 (6 bases). The CDR3 runs 15 residues. The germline V gene has CDR1 SQVTM and CDR2 ANQGSEA. Trimming shortened V by 1 base and J by 2 bases, and 13 bases separated the two germline ends. The DNA for the CDR3 is TGCAGCGTTGAAGGGTCTAGCGTCTACACAGATACGCAGTATTTT. This translates into CSVEGSSVYTDTQYF.

This rearrangement joins TRBV6-1 to TRBJ2-6, with D unresolved. This CDR3 spans 13 amino acids. Germline V gene sequence: CDR1 MNHNS, CDR2 SASEGT. V was shortened by 10 bases and J by 2 bases, with 9 bases between the two germline ends. CDR3: CATLGTGANVLTF. In DNA form, the CDR3 reads TGTGCCACCTTAGGCACTGGGGCCAACGTCCTGACTTTC.